This T cell receptor beta chain was sequenced during a study of Graves' ophthalmopathy and Graves' hyperthyroidism. This clonotype was seen many times. Amplification of the TCR beta CDR3 regions used RNA transcripts (as template). After a first-round RT-PCR with HTBI primers, a second-round multiplex PCR was run. In TCRdb, the multiplex PCR reads were re-called with MiXCR into one record per CDR3 protein. Among a few hundred thousand distinct CDR3 sequences listed, just over 15% were seen once. The length of the CDR3 is 16 residues. Trimming removed 8 bases from V and 7 bases from J; junction bases left unmatched: 18. Germline-derived CDR1 and CDR2 are LNHDA and SQIVND (reference sequence).

The chain joins TRBV19 to TRBJ1-1, with 8 bases aligning to TRBD1. The sequenced sample consisted of peripheral blood. The origin of this receptor is a woman between 18 and 29 years old with stable Graves' hyperthyroidism. The CDR3 protein is CASGSGGVFGLFEAFF. The CDR3, as DNA: TGTGCCAGTGGTTCAGGGGGCGTTTTCGGCTTGTTTGAAGCTTTCTTT.